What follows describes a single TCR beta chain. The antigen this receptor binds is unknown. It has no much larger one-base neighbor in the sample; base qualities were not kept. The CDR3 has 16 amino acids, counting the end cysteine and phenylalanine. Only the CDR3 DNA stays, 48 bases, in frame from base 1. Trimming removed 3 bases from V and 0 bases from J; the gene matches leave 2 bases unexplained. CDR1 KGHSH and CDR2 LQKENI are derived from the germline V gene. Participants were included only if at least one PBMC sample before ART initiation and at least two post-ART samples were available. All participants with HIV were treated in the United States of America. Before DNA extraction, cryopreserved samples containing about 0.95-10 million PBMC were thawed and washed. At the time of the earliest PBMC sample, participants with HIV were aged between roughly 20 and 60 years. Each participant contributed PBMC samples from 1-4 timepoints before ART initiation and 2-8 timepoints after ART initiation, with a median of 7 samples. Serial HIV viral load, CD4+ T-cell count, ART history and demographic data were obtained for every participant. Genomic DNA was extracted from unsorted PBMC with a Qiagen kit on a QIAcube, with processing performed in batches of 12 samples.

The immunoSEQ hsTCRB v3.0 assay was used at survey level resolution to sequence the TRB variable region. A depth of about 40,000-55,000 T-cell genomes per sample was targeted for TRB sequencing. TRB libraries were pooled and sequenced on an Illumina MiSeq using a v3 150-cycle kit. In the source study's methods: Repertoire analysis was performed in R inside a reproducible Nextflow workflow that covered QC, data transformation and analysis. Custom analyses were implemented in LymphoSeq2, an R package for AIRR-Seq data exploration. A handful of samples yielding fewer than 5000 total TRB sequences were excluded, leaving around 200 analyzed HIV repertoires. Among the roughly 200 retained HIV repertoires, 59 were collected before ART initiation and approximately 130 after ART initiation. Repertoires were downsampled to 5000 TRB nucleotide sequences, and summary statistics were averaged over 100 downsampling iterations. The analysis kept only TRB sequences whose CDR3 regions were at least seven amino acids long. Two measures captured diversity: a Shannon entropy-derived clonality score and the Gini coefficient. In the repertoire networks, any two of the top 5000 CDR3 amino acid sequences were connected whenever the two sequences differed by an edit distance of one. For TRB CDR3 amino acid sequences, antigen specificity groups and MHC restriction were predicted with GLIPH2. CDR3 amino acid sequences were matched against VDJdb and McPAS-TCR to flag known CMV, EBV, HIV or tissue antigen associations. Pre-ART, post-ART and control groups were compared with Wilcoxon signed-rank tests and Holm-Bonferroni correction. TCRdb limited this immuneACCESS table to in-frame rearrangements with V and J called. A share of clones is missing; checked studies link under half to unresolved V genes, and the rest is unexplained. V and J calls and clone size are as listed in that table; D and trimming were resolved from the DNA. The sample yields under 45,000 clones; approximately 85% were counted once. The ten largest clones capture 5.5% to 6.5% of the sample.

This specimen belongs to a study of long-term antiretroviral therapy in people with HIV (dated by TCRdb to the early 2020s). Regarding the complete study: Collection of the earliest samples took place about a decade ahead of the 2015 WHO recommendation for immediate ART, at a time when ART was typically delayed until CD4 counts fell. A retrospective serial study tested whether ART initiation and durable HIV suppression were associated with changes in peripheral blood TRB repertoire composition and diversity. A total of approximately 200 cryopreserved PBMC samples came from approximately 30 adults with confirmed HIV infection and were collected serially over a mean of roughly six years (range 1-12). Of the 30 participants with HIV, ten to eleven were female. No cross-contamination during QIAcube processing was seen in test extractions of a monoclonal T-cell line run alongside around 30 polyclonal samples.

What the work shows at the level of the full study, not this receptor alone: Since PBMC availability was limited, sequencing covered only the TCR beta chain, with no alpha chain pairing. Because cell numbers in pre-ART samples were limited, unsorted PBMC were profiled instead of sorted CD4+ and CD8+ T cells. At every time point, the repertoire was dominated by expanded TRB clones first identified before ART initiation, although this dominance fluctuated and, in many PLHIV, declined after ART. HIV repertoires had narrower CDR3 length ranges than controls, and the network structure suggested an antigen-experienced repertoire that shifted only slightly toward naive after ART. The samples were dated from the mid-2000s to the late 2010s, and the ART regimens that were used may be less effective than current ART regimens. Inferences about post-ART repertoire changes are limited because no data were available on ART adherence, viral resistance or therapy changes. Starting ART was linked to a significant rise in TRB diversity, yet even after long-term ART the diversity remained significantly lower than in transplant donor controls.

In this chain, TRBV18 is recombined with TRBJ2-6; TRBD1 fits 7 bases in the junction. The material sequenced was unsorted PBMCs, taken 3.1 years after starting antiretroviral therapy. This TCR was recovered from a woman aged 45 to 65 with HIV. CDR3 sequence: CASSPGQISGANVLTF. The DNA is TGTGCCAGCTCACCGGGACAGATCTCTGGGGCCAACGTCCTGACTTTC.